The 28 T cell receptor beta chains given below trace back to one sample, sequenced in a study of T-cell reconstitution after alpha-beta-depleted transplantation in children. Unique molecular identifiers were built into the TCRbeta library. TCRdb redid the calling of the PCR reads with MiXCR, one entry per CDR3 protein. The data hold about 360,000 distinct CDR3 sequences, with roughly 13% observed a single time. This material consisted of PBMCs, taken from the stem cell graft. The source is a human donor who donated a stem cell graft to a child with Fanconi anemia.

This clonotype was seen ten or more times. The CDR3 region is CSARDGTVLGNEQFF. CDR3 sequence (DNA): TGCAGTGCTAGAGATGGGACGGTTTTAGGCAATGAGCAGTTCTTC. This chain links TRBV20-1 with TRBJ2-1; D tentatively fits TRBD1 or TRBD2 (5 bases each). The CDR3 has 15 residues. V lost 0 bases to trimming and J lost 6 bases, with 15 bases between them. In germline, CDR1 is DFQATT, CDR2 SNEGSKA (reference sequence).

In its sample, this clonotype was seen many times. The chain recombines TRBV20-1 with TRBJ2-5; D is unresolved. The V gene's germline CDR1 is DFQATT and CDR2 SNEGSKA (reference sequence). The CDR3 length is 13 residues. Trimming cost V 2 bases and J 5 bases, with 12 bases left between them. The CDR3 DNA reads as TGCAGTGCTAGAATGATTCCCCGGGAGACCCAGTACTTC. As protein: CSARMIPRETQYF.

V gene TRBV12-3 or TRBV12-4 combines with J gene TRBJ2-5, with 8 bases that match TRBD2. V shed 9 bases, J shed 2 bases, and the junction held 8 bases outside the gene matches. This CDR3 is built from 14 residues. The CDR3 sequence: CASREGLNQETQYF. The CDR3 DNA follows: TGTGCCAGTCGGGAGGGACTCAATCAAGAGACCCAGTACTTC.

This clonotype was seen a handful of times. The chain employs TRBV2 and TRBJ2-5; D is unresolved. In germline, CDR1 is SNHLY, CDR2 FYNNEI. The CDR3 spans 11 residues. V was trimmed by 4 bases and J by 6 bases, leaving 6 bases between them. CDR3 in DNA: TGTGCCAGCAGTGTTCAAAAGACCCAGTACTTC. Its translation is CASSVQKTQYF.

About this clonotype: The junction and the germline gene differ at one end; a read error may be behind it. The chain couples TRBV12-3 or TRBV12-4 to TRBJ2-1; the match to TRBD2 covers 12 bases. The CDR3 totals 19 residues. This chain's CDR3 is CAGSPPLPRLLAGGNEQFF. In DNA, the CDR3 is TGTGCCGGCAGTCCACCTCTGCCCCGGTTGCTAGCGGGGGGGAATGAGCAGTTCTTC.

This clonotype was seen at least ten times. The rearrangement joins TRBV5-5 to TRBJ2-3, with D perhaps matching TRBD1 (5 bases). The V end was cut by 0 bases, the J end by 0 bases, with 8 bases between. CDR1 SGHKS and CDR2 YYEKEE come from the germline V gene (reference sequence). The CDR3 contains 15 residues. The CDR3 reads CASSLEQGSTDTQYF. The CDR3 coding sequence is TGTGCCAGCAGCTTGGAGCAGGGAAGCACAGATACGCAGTATTTT. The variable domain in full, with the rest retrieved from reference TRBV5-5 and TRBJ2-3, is DAGVTQSPTHLIKTRGQQVTLRCSPISGHKSVSWYQQVLGQGPQFIFQYYEKEERGRGNFPDRFSARQFPNYSSELNVNALLLGDSALYLCASSLEQGSTDTQYFGPGTRLTVL.

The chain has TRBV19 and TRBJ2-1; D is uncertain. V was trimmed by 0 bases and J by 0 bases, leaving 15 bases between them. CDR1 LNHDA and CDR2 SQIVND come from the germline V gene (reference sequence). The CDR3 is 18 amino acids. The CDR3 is CASSIDGLRWSSYNEQFF. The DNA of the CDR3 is TGTGCCAGTAGTATAGATGGCCTGAGGTGGAGCTCCTACAATGAGCAGTTCTTC.

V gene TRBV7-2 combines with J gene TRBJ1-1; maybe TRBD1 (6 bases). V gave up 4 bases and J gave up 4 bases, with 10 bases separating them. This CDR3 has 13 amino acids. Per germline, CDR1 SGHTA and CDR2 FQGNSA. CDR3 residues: CASSSWTVTEAFF. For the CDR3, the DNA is TGTGCCAGCAGCTCGTGGACAGTCACTGAAGCTTTCTTT.

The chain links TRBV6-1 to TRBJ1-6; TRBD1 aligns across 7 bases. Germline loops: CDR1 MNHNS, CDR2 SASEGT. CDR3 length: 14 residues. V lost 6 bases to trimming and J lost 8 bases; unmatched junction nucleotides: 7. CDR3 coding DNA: TGTGCCAGCAGGCGGGACAGTTTGGATTCACCCCTCCACTTT. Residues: CASRRDSLDSPLHF.

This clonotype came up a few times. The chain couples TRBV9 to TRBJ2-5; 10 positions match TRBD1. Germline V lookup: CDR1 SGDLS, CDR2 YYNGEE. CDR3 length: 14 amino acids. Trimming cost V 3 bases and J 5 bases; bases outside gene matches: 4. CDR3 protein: CASSATGGYETQYF. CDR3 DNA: TGTGCCAGCAGCGCGACAGGGGGCTATGAGACCCAGTACTTC. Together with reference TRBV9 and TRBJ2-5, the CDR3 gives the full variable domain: DSGVTQTPKHLITATGQRVTLRCSPRSGDLSVYWYQQSLDQGLQFLIQYYNGEERAKGNILERFSAQQFPDLHSELNLSSLELGDSALYFCASSATGGYETQYFGPGTRLLVL.

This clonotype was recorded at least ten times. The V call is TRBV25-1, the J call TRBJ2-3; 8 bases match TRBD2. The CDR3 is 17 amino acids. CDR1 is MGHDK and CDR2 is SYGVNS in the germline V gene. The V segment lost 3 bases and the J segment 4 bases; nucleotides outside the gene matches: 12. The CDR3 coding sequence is TGTGCCAGCAGTGATACTTCACCCGGGGGGGCGGCAGATACGCAGTATTTT. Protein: CASSDTSPGGAADTQYF. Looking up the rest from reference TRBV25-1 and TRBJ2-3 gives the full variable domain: EADIYQTPRYLVIGTGKKITLECSQTMGHDKMYWYQQDPGMELHLIHYSYGVNSTEKGDLSSESTVSRIRTEHFPLTLESARPSHTSQYLCASSDTSPGGAADTQYFGPGTRLTVL.

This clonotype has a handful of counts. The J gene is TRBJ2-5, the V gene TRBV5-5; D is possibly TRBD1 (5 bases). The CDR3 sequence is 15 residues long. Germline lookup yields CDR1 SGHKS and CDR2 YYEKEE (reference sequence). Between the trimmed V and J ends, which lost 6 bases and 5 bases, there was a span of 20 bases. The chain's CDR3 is CASTLTALAGETQYF. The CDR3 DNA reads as TGTGCCAGCACTCTCACCGCCTTAGCAGGGGAGACCCAGTACTTC. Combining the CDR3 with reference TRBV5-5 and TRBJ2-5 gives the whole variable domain DAGVTQSPTHLIKTRGQQVTLRCSPISGHKSVSWYQQVLGQGPQFIFQYYEKEERGRGNFPDRFSARQFPNYSSELNVNALLLGDSALYLCASTLTALAGETQYFGPGTRLLVL.

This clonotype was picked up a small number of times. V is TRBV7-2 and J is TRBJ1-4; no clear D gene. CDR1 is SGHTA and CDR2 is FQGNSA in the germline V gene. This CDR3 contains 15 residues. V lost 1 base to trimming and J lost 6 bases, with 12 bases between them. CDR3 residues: CASSLVWGVDEKLFF. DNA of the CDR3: TGTGCCAGCAGCTTAGTCTGGGGAGTCGATGAAAAACTGTTTTTT.

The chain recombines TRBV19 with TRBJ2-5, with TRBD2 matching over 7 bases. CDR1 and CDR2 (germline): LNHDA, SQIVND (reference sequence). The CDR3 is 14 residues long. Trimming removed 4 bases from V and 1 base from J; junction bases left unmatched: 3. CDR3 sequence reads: CASSKRTSQETQYF. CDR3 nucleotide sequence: TGTGCCAGTAGTAAAAGGACTAGCCAAGAGACCCAGTACTTC.

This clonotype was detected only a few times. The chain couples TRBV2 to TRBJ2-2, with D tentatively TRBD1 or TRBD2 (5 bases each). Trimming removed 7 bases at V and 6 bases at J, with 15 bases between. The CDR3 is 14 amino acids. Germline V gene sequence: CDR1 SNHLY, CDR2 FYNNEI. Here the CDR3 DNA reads TGTGCCAGCACATACGGGACCTACGCCGGGGAGCTGTTTTTT. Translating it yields CASTYGTYAGELFF.

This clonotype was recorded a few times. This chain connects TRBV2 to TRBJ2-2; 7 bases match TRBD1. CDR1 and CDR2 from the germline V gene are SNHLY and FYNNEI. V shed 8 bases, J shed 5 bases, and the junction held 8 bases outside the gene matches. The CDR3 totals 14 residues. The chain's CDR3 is CASYWDSSTGELFF. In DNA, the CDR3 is TGTGCCAGCTACTGGGACAGTAGTACCGGGGAGCTGTTTTTT.

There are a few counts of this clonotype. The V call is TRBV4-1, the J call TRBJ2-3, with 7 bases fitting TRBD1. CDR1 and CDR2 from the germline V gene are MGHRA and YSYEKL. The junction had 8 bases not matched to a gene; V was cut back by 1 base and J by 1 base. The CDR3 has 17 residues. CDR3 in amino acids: CASSQGRQGPGTDTQYF. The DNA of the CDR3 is TGCGCCAGCAGCCAAGGTCGACAGGGCCCAGGCACAGATACGCAGTATTTT.

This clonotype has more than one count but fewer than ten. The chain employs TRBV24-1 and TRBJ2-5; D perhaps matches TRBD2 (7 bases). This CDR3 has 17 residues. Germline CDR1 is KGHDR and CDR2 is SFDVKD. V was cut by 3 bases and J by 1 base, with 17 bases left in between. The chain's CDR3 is CATSDGGAGHLQETQYF. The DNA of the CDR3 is TGTGCCACCAGTGATGGGGGGGCGGGACACCTCCAAGAGACCCAGTACTTC.

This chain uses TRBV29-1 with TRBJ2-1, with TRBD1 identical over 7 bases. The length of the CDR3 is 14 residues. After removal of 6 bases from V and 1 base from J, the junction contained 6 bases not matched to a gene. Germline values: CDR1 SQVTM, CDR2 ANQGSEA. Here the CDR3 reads CSVDRVASYNEQFF. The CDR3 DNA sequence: TGCAGCGTAGACAGGGTTGCGTCCTACAATGAGCAGTTCTTC.

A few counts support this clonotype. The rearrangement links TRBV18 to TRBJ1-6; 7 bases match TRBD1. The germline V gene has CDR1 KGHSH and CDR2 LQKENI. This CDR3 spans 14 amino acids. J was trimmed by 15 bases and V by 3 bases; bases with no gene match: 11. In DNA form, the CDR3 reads TGTGCCAGCTCACCGGGGGGGACAGATGGGGTCCTCCACTTT. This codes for CASSPGGTDGVLHF.

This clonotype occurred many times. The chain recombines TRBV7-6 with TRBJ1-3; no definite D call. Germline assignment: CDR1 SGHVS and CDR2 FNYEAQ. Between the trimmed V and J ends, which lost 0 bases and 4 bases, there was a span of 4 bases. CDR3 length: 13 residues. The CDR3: CASSLARGNTIYF. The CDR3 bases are TGTGCCAGCAGCTTAGCGCGCGGAAACACCATATATTTT. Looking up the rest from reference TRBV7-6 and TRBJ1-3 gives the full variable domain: GAGVSQSPRYKVTKRGQDVALRCDPISGHVSLYWYRQALGQGPEFLTYFNYEAQQDKSGLPNDRFSAERPEGSISTLTIQRTEQRDSAMYRCASSLARGNTIYFGEGSWLTVV.

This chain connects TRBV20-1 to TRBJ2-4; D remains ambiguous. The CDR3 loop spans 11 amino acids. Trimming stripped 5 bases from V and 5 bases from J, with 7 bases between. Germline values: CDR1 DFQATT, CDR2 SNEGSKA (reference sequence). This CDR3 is CSAFLQNIQYF. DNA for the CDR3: TGCAGTGCTTTCCTTCAAAACATTCAGTACTTC.

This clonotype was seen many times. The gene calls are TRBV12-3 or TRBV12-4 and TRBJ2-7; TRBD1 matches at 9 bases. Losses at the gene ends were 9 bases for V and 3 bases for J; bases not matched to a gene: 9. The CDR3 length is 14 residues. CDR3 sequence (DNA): TGTGCCAGTTCAAATGCGGACAGGGGCTACGAGCAGTACTTC. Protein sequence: CASSNADRGYEQYF.

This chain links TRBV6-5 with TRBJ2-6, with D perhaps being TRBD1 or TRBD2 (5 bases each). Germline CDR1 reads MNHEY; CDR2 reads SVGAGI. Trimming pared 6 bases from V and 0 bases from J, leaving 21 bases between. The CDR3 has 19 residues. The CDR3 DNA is TGTGCCAGCAGGGGTATTCGGGGCAGAGGGAGCTCTGGGGCCAACGTCCTGACTTTC. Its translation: CASRGIRGRGSSGANVLTF.

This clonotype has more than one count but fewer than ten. CDR3 in amino acids: CASSLGGGVGSTEAFF. The CDR3 region has the DNA TGTGCCAGCAGTTTAGGTGGAGGGGTGGGTAGCACTGAAGCTTTCTTT. The chain joins TRBV12-3 or TRBV12-4 to TRBJ1-1; a weak D match, TRBD1 (5 bases). This CDR3 has 16 amino acids. With 1 base removed from V and 4 bases from J, the gap between germline ends came to 16 bases.

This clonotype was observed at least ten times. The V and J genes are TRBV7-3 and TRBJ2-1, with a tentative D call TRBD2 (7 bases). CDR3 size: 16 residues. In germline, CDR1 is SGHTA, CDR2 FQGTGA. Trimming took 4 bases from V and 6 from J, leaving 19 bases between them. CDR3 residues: CASSSSRGASLNEQFF. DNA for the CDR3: TGTGCCAGCAGCTCATCTCGGGGGGCCTCCCTCAATGAGCAGTTCTTC.

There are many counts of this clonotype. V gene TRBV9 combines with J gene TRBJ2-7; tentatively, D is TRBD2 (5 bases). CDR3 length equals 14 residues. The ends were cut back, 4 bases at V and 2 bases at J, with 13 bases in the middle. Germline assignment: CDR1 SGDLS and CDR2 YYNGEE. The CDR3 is CASSKDRETYEQYV. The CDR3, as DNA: TGTGCCAGCAGCAAAGACCGGGAAACCTACGAGCAGTACGTC.

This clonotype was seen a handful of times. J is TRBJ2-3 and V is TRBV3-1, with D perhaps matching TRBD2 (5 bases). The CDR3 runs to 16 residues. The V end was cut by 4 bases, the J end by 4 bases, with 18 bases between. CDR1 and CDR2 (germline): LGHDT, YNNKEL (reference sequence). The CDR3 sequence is CASSPRETSAPDTQYF. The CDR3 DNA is TGTGCCAGCAGCCCAAGGGAGACTTCTGCCCCAGATACGCAGTATTTT.